Here is one TCR beta chain with its context. Its cognate antigen is unknown. The assay was immunoSEQ multiplex PCR, and TCRdb's table has in-frame clones only and misses some. This sample has about 64,000 clones, with roughly 86% found just once. The data were taken from a study of Tregs in tolerant kidney transplant recipients. Study-wide results and limits: Changing PCR primers prevented nucleotide comparison between some patients' samples. The most relevant donor-specific Treg TCRbeta repertoire apparently came from expansion with activated donor B cells.

Recipients received nonmyeloablative bone marrow transplants from related graft donors, with transient mixed chimerism. In germline, CDR1 is SGHAT, CDR2 FQNNGV. The CDR3 is made up of 11 amino acids. This receptor was obtained from a human patient who received a combined kidney and bone marrow transplant. Some of the T cells may derive from the graft donor. The J gene is TRBJ2-5, the V gene TRBV11-2; D unresolved. The DNA matches TRBJ2-7 better at its end, which makes the J call doubtful. This material consisted of CD4+ T cells from blood (PBMCs), taken 6 months after the transplant. Here the CDR3 DNA reads TGTGCCAGCAGCTTAGACCACGAGCAGTACTTC. It yields the protein CASSLDHEQYF.